These 23 T cell receptor beta chains were sequenced from one sample in a study of neurological immune-mediated disorders. TCRdb analysed the 5' RACE reads with MiXCR anew, one entry per CDR3 protein. Of 65,000 to 75,000 distinct CDR3 sequences listed, 4.5% to 5.5% are singletons. The specimen sequenced was PBMCs. The source of these receptors is a woman in her seventies with multiple sclerosis.

The table lists this clonotype with many counts. V gene TRBV5-1 combines with J gene TRBJ2-7; D not certain. Trimming took 4 bases from V and 2 from J, leaving 10 bases between them. From germline, CDR1 is SGHRS and CDR2 YFSETQ. The CDR3 runs 13 residues. In DNA, the CDR3 is TGCGCCAGCAGCGCTCAGAGCGCCTACGAGCAGTACTTC. Translating it yields CASSAQSAYEQYF.

This clonotype was counted ten times or more. This sequence joins TRBV11-2 and TRBJ2-7; D remains unclear. The V end was cut by 5 bases, the J end by 2 bases, with 4 bases between. This CDR3 spans 11 amino acids. Germline values: CDR1 SGHAT, CDR2 FQNNGV. CDR3 DNA sequence: TGTGCCAGCAGCCCAGCCTACGAGCAGTACTTC. Residues: CASSPAYEQYF.

This clonotype was recorded at least ten times. This sequence joins TRBV29-1 and TRBJ2-3; no reliable D call. Germline V gene sequence: CDR1 SQVTM, CDR2 ANQGSEA. The CDR3 is 12 amino acids. V was clipped by 4 bases and J by 2 bases, with 7 bases between them. CDR3 protein: CSVAVATDTQYF. The CDR3 coding sequence is TGCAGCGTTGCAGTAGCCACAGATACGCAGTATTTT.

At least ten counts were recorded for this clonotype. J is TRBJ2-1 and V is TRBV7-8, with 8 bases identical to TRBD1. The V and J ends lost 5 bases and 2 bases, in that order; junction bases with no gene match: 5. This CDR3 is built from 15 residues. The germline gives CDR1 SGHVS, CDR2 FQNEAQ. In nucleotides, the CDR3 is TGTGCCAGCAGCCGGGACAGGCAAACCTACAATGAGCAGTTCTTC. Translating gives CASSRDRQTYNEQFF.

This clonotype showed up many times. The V call is TRBV7-2, the J call TRBJ2-2; 12 positions agree with TRBD2. J was trimmed by 6 bases and V by 1 base; bases with no gene match: 3. The CDR3 loop spans 16 amino acids. Germline lookup yields CDR1 SGHTA and CDR2 FQGNSA. The CDR3 spells CASSLDLAGGPGELFF. The CDR3 nucleotides are TGTGCCAGCAGCTTAGACCTAGCGGGAGGGCCCGGGGAGCTGTTTTTT. Together with reference TRBV7-2 and TRBJ2-2, the CDR3 gives the full variable domain: GAGVSQSPSNKVTEKGKDVELRCDPISGHTALYWYRQSLGQGLEFLIYFQGNSAPDKSGLPSDRFSAERTGGSVSTLTIQRTQQEDSAVYLCASSLDLAGGPGELFFGEGSRLTVL.

Ten or more counts support this clonotype. The CDR3 reads CASRPDGIEQYF. The CDR3 DNA reads TGTGCCAGCAGACCCGACGGGATTGAGCAGTACTTC. This rearrangement joins TRBV12-3 or TRBV12-4 to TRBJ2-7, with a possible D match to TRBD2 (5 bases). Trimming removed 6 bases from V and 7 bases from J, with 13 bases in between. The length of the CDR3 is 12 residues.

This clonotype was detected a few times. This sequence joins TRBV3-1 and TRBJ2-3; no reliable D call. The CDR3 sequence is 13 residues long. Trimming left V 4 bases short and J 6 bases short, with 11 bases between. Germline loops: CDR1 LGHDT, CDR2 YNNKEL (reference sequence). The CDR3 bases are TGTGCCAGCAGCCTATTTGCCGCGGATACGCAGTATTTT. Translation gives CASSLFAADTQYF.

This clonotype came up many times. The chain uses TRBV2 and TRBJ2-3; D may be TRBD1 (5 bases). The CDR3 has 15 amino acids. CDR1 is SNHLY and CDR2 is FYNNEI in the germline V gene. Trimming cost V 5 bases and J 4 bases, with 16 bases left between them. CDR3: CASSPQGFRADTQYF. The CDR3 nucleotides read TGTGCCAGCAGTCCTCAGGGCTTTCGGGCAGATACGCAGTATTTT.

At least ten counts were recorded for this clonotype. The chain recombines TRBV6-5 with TRBJ1-2; D unresolved. This CDR3 is built from 14 residues. Deletions cut 0 bases from V and 1 base from J, with 6 bases between. CDR1 MNHEY and CDR2 SVGAGI come from the germline V gene. The CDR3 region is CASSYSRLNYGYTF. The CDR3 DNA sequence: TGTGCCAGCAGTTACTCACGGCTTAACTATGGCTACACCTTC.

This clonotype was seen more than once but under ten times. The chain carries TRBV6-5 and TRBJ1-4; D is ambiguous. The CDR3 totals 15 residues. V lost 2 bases to trimming and J lost 0 bases, with 7 bases between them. CDR1 is MNHEY, CDR2 SVGAGI, per germline. The CDR3 loop is CASSYSPATNEKLFF. CDR3 nucleotide sequence: TGTGCCAGCAGTTACAGCCCCGCAACTAATGAAAAACTGTTTTTT.

This clonotype was detected ten times or more. The CDR3 here is CASNEAAGTQYF. Written as DNA, the CDR3 is TGTGCCAGCAATGAGGCGGCGGGTACCCAGTACTTC. The chain joins TRBV3-1 to TRBJ2-5, with TRBD2 as a possible D gene (5 bases). The ends were cut back, 7 bases at V and 8 bases at J, with 14 bases in the middle. Germline loops: CDR1 LGHDT, CDR2 YNNKEL (reference sequence). There are 12 residues in the CDR3.

This clonotype was seen a handful of times. V is TRBV18 and J is TRBJ2-7, with a weak D call TRBD1 (6 bases). Germline V gene data show CDR1 as KGHSH and CDR2 as LQKENI. Trimming left V 6 bases short and J 2 bases short, with 14 bases between. The CDR3 totals 14 residues. CDR3: CASSTEGGAYEQYF. The CDR3 coding sequence is TGTGCCAGCTCCACGGAAGGGGGAGCCTACGAGCAGTACTTC.

This clonotype was counted at least ten times. The chain employs TRBV6-4 and TRBJ1-3; D unresolved. V was shortened by 2 bases and J by 0 bases, with 5 bases between the two germline ends. Germline CDR1 reads MRHNA; CDR2 reads SNTAGT. The CDR3 length is 14 residues. For the CDR3, the DNA is TGTGCCAGCAGTGACGTAAACTCTGGAAACACCATATATTTT. Amino acid sequence: CASSDVNSGNTIYF.

This clonotype was seen many times. The rearrangement uses TRBV5-1 and TRBJ2-2; D is possibly TRBD1 or TRBD2 (5 bases each). V was clipped by 3 bases and J by 0 bases, with 12 bases between them. The germline V gene has CDR1 SGHRS and CDR2 YFSETQ. The CDR3 extends over 16 amino acids. Here the CDR3 reads CASSSEVGANTGELFF. DNA of the CDR3: TGCGCCAGCAGCTCGGAGGTGGGGGCGAACACCGGGGAGCTGTTTTTT.

This clonotype was observed at least ten times. The chain couples TRBV12-3 or TRBV12-4 to TRBJ2-3; TRBD1 might be the D (5 bases). CDR3 length equals 15 residues. Trimming removed 8 bases at V and 1 base at J, with 16 bases between. The CDR3 DNA reads as TGTGCCAGCCGGTCGTCCGGCAGGGGCACAGATACGCAGTATTTT. Its protein product is CASRSSGRGTDTQYF.

Points on this clonotype: A read error may explain this, as a much larger clone is one base away. This sequence joins TRBV25-1 and TRBJ2-7, with 8 bases matching TRBD1. The CDR3 is 15 amino acids. Germline V gives CDR1 MGHDK, CDR2 SYGVNS. CDR3 DNA: TGTGCCAACAGTGATATCGGACAGGGCTCCTACGAGCAGTACTTC. Translated: CANSDIGQGSYEQYF.

Many counts were recorded for this clonotype. The genes are TRBV4-3 and TRBJ1-2, with D perhaps matching TRBD1 (5 bases). Germline CDR1 reads LGHNA; CDR2 reads YSLEER. V lost 0 bases and J 8 bases, leaving 13 bases between the germline ends. The CDR3 is made up of 14 amino acids. The CDR3 region is CASSQDRARDGYTF. As DNA, the CDR3 is TGCGCCAGCAGCCAAGATAGGGCCAGGGACGGCTACACCTTC.

This clonotype was picked up many times. The chain couples TRBV5-6 to TRBJ2-7, with 10 bases aligning to TRBD2. Unmatched junction bases numbered 8, after V lost 0 bases and J lost 5 bases. The germline V gene encodes CDR1 SGHDT and CDR2 YYEEEE. The CDR3 length is 16 residues. The CDR3 region has the DNA TGTGCCAGCAGCTTGGTTCCAGCGGGAGGGAGCGACGAGCAGTACTTC. Residues: CASSLVPAGGSDEQYF.

V gene TRBV4-1 combines with J gene TRBJ2-2; D is ambiguous. Germline CDR1 is MGHRA and CDR2 is YSYEKL. V lost 3 bases, J lost 2 bases, and 7 bases lay in between. The CDR3 is 14 residues long. The chain's CDR3 is CASSQTQNTGELFF. DNA of the CDR3: TGCGCCAGCAGCCAGACTCAAAACACCGGGGAGCTGTTTTTT.

This clonotype was counted ten times or more. The chain links TRBV4-1 to TRBJ2-2; 7 bases align to TRBD2. Per the germline V gene, CDR1 is MGHRA and CDR2 is YSYEKL. Losses at the gene ends were 4 bases for V and 5 bases for J; bases not matched to a gene: 16. The CDR3 is made up of 18 amino acids. CDR3 nucleotides: TGCGCCAGCAGCCCCCGGGATAGGGCGGGAGTGGGAACCGGGGAGCTGTTTTTT. Encoded protein: CASSPRDRAGVGTGELFF.

This sequence joins TRBV7-2 and TRBJ2-5, with 11 bases aligning to TRBD2. The V gene end was trimmed by 0 bases and the J gene end by 4 bases; junction bases not matched to a gene: 13. CDR1 is SGHTA, CDR2 FQGNSA, per germline. The CDR3 loop spans 19 amino acids. The CDR3 DNA reads TGTGCCAGCAGCTTAGCAAGTTGGGTCGCGCTAGCGGGAGGAGAGACCCAGTACTTC. Translation gives CASSLASWVALAGGETQYF.

This clonotype was observed a handful of times. This sequence joins TRBV7-2 and TRBJ2-3; TRBD2 agrees at 7 bases. CDR1 and CDR2 from the germline V gene are SGHTA and FQGNSA. V dropped 1 base and J dropped 3; count of bases not matched to a gene: 7. There are 16 residues in the CDR3. CDR3 nucleotides: TGTGCCAGCAGCTTAGAACTAGCGCGGAGGACAGATACGCAGTATTTT. Translating it yields CASSLELARRTDTQYF.

This clonotype was recorded many times. The chain couples TRBV6-2 or TRBV6-3 to TRBJ1-2; D is possibly TRBD1 (5 bases). The germline V and J ends were trimmed by 8 bases and 4 bases, with 14 bases remaining between them. This CDR3 spans 13 amino acids. Germline loops: CDR1 MNHEY, CDR2 SVGEGT. The CDR3 loop is CASGAAGGYGYTF. DNA of the CDR3: TGTGCCAGCGGGGCGGCAGGAGGCTATGGCTACACCTTC.